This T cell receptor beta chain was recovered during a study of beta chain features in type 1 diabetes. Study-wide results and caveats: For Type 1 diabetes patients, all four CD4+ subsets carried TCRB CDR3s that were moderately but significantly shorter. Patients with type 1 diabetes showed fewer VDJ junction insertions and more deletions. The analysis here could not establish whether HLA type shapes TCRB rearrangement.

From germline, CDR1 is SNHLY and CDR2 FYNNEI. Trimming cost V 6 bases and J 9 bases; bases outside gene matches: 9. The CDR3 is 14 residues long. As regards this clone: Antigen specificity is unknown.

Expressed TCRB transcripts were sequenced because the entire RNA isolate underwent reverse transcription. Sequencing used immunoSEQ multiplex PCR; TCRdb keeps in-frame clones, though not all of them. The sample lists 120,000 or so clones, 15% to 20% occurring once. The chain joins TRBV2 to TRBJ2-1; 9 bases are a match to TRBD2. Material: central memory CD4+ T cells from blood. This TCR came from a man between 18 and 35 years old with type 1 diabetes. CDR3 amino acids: CASRGREGFGEQFF. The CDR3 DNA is TGTGCCAGCAGGGGGCGGGAGGGATTTGGTGAGCAGTTCTTC.